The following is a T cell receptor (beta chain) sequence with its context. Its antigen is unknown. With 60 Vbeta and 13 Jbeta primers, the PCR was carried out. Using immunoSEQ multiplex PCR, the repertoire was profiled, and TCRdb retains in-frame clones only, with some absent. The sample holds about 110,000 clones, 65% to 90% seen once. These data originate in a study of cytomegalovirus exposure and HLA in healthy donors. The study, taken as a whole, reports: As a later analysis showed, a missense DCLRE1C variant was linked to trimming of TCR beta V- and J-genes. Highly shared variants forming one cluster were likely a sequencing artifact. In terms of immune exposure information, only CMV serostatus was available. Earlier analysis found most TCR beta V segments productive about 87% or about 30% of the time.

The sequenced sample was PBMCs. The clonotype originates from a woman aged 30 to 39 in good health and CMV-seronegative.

CDR3 nucleotides: TGTGCCAGCAGCTTAGAGGTGAACACTGAAGCTTTCTTT. Its translation: CASSLEVNTEAFF. This chain joins TRBV7-3 and TRBJ1-1, with D hard to call. The CDR3 is made up of 13 amino acids. Germline values: CDR1 SGHTA, CDR2 FQGTGA. Trimming took off 2 bases at V and 0 bases at J, with 4 bases between the two ends.